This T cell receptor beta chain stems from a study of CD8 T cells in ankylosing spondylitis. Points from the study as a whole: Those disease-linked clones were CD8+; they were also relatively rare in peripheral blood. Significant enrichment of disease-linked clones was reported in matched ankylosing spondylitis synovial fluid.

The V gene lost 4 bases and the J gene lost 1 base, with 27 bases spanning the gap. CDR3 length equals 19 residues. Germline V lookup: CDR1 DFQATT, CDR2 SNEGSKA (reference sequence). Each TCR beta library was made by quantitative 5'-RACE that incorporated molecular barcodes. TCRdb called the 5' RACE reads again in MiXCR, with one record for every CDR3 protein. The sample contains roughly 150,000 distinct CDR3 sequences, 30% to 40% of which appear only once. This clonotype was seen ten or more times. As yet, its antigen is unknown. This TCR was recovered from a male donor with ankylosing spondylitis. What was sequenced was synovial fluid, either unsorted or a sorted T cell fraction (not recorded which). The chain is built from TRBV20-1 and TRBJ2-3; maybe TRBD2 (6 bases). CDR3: CSAIQPTGVRVRCTDTQYF. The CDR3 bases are TGCAGTGCTATACAACCTACGGGAGTAAGGGTTCGATGCACAGATACGCAGTATTTT.